This T cell receptor beta chain was documented in a study of OX40 agonist ivuxolimab in advanced cancers. Regarding the study as a whole: What antigens the expanded peripheral T cells recognized was never established.

Trimming removed 4 bases from V and 2 bases from J, with 10 bases in between. This CDR3 region has 14 residues. Germline V gene data show CDR1 as LNHNV and CDR2 as YYDKDF (reference sequence). As regards this clone: Its specificity is unknown.

Sequencing was performed with immunoSEQ multiplex PCR; in TCRdb, only in-frame clones are kept and a portion is missing. Of fewer than 25,000 clones listed, around 85% are singletons. This receptor was taken from an adult with an advanced solid tumor such as melanoma, head and neck, liver or kidney cancer. The chain has TRBV15 and TRBJ2-3, with D possibly TRBD2 on 5 matching bases. Sequences were derived from CD4+ or CD8+ T cells sorted from blood, sampled in a trial of the OX40 agonist ivuxolimab. The CDR3 here is CATSNGLTTDTQYF. The CDR3 region has the DNA TGTGCCACCAGCAATGGACTGACCACAGATACGCAGTATTTT.